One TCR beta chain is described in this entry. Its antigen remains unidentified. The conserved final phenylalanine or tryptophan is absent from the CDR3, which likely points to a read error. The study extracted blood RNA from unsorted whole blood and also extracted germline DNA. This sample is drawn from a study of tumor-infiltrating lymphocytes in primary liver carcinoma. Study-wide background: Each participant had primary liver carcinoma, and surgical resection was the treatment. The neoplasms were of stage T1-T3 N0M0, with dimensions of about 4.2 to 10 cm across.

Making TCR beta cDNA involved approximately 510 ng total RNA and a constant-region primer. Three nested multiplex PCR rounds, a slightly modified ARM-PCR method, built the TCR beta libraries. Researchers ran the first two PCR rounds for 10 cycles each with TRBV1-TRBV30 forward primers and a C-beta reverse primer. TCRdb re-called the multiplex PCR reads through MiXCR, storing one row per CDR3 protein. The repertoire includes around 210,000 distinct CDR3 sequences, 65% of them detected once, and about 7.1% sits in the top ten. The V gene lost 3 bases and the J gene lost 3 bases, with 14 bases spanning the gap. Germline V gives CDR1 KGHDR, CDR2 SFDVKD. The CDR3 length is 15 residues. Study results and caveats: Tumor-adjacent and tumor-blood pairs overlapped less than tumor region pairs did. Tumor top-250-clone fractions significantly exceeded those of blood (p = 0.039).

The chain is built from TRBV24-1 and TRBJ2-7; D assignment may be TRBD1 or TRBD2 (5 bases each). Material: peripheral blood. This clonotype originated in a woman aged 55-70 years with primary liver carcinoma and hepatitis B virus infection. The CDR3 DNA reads TGTGCCACCAGTGATCCCTGGCGAGGGGACTACGAGCAGTACCTC. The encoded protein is CATSDPWRGDYEQYL.